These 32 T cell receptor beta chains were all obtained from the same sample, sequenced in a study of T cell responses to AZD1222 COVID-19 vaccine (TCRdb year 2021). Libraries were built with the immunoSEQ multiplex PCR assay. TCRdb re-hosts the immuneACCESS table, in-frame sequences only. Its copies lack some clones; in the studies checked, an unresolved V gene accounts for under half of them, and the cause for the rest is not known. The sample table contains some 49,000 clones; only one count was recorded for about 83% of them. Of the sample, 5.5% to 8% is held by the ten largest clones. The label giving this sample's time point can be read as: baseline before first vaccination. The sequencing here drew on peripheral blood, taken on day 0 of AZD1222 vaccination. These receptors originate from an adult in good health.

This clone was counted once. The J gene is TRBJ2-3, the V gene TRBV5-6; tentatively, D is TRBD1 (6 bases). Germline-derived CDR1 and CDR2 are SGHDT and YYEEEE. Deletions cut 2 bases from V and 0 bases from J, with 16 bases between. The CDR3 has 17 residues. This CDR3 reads CASSLTQMTGSTDTQYF. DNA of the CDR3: TGTGCCAGCAGCTTAACACAAATGACAGGCAGCACAGATACGCAGTATTTT.

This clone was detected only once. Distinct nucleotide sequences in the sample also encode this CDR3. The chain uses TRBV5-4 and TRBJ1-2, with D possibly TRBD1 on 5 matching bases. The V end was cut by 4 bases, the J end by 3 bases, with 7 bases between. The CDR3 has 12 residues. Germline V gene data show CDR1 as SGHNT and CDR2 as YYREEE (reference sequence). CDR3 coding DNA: TGTGCCAGCAGCCCGGGGGACTATGGCTACACCTTC. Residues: CASSPGDYGYTF.

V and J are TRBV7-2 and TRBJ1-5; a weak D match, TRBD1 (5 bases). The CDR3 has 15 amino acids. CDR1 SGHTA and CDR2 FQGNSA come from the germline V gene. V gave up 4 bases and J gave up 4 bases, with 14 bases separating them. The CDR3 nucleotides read TGTGCCAGCAGCTCCCTCGGGACGGATAATCAGCCCCAGCATTTT. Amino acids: CASSSLGTDNQPQHF.

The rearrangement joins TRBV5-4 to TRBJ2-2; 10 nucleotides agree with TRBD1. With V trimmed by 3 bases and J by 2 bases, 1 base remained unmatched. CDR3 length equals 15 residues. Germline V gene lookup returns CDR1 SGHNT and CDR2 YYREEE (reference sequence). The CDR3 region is CASSWTGGNTGELFF. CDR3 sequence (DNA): TGTGCCAGCAGCTGGACAGGGGGAAACACCGGGGAGCTGTTTTTT. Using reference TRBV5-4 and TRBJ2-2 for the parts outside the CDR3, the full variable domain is ETGVTQSPTHLIKTRGQQVTLRCSSQSGHNTVSWYQQALGQGPQFIFQYYREEENGRGNFPPRFSGLQFPNYSSELNVNALELDDSALYLCASSWTGGNTGELFFGEGSRLTVL.

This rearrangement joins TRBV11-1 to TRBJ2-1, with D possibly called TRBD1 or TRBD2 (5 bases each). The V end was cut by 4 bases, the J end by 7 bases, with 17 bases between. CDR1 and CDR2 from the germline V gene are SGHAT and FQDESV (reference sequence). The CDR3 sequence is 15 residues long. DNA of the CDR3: TGTGCCAGCAGCTCTTCGGTGGGACGGAAAAATGAGCAGTTCTTC. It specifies CASSSSVGRKNEQFF.

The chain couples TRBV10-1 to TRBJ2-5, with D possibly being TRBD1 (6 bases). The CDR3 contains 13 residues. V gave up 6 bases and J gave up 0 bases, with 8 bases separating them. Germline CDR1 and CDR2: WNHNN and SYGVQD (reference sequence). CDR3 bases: TGCGCCAGCAGCGGACAGAACCAAGAGACCCAGTACTTC. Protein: CASSGQNQETQYF.

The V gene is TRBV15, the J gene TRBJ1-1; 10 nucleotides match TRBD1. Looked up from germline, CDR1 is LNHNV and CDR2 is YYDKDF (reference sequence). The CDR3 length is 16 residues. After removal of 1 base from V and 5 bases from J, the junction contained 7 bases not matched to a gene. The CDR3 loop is CATSRGTGGMETEAFF. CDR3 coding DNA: TGTGCCACCAGCAGAGGGACAGGGGGAATGGAAACTGAAGCTTTCTTT.

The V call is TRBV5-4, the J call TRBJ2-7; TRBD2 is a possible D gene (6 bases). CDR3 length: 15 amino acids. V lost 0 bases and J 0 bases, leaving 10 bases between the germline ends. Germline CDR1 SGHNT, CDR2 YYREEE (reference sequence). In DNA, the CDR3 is TGTGCCAGCAGCTTGGACCAGGGACTCTCCTACGAGCAGTACGTC. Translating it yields CASSLDQGLSYEQYV.

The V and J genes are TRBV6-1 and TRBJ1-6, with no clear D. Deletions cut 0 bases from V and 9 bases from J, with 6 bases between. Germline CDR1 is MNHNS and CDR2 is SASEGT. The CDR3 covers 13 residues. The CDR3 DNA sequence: TGTGCCAGCAGTGAAGCAGGGAGTTCACCCCTCCACTTT. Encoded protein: CASSEAGSSPLHF.

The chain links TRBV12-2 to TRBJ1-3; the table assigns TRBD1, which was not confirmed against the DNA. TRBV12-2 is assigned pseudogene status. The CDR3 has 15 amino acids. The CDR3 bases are TGTGCAAGTCGCTTAGGGGGACAGGGGCGAAACACCATATATTTT. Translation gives CASRLGGQGRNTIYF.

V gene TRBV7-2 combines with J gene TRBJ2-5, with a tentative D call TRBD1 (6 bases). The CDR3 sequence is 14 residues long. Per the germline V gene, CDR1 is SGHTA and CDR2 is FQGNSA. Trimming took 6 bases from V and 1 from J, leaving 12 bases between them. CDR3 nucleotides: TGTGCCAGCAGGCCAGGGGTTTTCCAAGAGACCCAGTACTTC. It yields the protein CASRPGVFQETQYF.

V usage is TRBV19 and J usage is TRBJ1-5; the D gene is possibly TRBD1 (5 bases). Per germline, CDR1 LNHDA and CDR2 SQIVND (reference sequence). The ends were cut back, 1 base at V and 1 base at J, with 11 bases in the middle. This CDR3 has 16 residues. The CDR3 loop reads CASSIGAGWSNQPQHF. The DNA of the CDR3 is TGTGCCAGTAGTATAGGGGCAGGGTGGAGCAATCAGCCCCAGCATTTT.

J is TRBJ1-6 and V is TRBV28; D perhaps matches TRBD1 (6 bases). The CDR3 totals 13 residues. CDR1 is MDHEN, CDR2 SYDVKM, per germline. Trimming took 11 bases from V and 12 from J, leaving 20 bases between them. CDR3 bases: TGTGCCGGTCGCAGGGATTTACAGGGACCCCTCCACTTT. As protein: CAGRRDLQGPLHF. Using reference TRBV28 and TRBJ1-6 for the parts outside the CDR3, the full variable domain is DVKVTQSSRYLVKRTGEKVFLECVQDMDHENMFWYRQDPGLGLRLIYFSYDVKMKEKGDIPEGYSVSREKKERFSLILESASTNQTSMYLCAGRRDLQGPLHFGNGTRLTVT.

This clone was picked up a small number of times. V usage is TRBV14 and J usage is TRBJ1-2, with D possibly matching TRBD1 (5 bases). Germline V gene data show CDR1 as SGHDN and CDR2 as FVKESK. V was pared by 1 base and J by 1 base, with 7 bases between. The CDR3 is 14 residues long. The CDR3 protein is CASSQGDGNYGYTF. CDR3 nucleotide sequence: TGTGCCAGCAGCCAAGGGGACGGTAACTATGGCTACACCTTC.

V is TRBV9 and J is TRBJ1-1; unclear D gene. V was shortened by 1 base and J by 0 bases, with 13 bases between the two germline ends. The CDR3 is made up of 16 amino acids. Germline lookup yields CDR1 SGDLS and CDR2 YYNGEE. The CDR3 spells CASSVLAVGVNTEAFF. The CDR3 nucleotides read TGTGCCAGCAGCGTATTGGCAGTCGGCGTGAACACTGAAGCTTTCTTT.

CDR3 coding DNA: TGTGCCAGCTCACTACAGGGGGCAGGCAATCAGCCCCAGCATTTT. Translation: CASSLQGAGNQPQHF. The rearrangement links TRBV18 to TRBJ1-5; 9 nucleotides match TRBD1. Germline V gene sequence: CDR1 KGHSH, CDR2 LQKENI. The CDR3 contains 15 residues. The V and J ends lost 4 bases and 2 bases, in that order; junction bases with no gene match: 3.

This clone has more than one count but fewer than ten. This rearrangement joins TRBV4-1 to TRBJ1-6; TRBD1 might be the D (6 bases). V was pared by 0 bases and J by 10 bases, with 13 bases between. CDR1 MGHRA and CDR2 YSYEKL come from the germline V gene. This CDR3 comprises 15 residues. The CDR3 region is CASSQEGHLGSPLHF. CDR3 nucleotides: TGCGCCAGCAGCCAAGAGGGACACCTCGGGTCACCCCTCCACTTT.

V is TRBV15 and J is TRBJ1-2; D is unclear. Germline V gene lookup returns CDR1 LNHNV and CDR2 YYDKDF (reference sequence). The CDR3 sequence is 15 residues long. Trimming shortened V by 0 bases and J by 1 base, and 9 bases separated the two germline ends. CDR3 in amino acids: CATSRDYLLNYGYTF. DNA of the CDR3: TGTGCCACCAGCAGAGATTACCTACTTAACTATGGCTACACCTTC.

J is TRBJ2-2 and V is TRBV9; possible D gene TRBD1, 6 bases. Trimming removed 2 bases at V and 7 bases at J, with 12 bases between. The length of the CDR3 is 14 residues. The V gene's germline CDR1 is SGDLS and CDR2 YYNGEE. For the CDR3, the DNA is TGTGCCAGCAGCGTTTCCCAACAGGGCGGGGAGCTGTTTTTT. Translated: CASSVSQQGGELFF.

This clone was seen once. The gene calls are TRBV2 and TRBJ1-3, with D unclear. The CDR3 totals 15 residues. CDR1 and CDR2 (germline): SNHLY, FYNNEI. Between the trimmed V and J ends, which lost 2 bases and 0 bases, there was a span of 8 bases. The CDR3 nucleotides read TGTGCCAGCAGTGAATCCGGGCTCTCTGGAAACACCATATATTTT. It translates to CASSESGLSGNTIYF.

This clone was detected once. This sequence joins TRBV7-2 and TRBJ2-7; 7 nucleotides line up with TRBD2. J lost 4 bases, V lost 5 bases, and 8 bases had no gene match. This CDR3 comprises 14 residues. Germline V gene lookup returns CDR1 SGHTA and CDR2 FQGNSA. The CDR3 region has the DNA TGTGCCAGCAGCCCTTCACTAGCGTTTTACGAGCAGTACTTC. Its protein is CASSPSLAFYEQYF.

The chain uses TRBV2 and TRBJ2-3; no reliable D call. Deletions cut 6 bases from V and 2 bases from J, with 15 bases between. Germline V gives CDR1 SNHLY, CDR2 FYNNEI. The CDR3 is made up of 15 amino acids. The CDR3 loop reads CASRRDNQATDTQYF. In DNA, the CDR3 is TGTGCCAGCAGGCGAGACAATCAGGCCACAGATACGCAGTATTTT.

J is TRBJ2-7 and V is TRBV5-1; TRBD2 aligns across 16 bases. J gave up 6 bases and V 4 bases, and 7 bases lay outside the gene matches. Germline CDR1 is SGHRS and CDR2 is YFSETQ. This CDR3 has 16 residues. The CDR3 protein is CASSPGLAGGDGEQYF. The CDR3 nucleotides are TGCGCCAGCAGCCCGGGACTAGCGGGAGGGGACGGCGAGCAGTACTTC.

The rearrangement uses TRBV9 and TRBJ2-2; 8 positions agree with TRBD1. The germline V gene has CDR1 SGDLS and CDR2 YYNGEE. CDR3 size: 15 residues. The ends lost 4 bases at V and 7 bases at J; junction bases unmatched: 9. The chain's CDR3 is CASSNRDRPHGELFF. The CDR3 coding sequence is TGTGCCAGCAGCAACCGGGACAGGCCGCACGGGGAGCTGTTTTTT.

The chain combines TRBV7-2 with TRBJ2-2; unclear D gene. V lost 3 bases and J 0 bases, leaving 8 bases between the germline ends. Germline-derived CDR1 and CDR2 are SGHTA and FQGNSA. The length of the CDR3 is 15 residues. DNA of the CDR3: TGTGCCAGCAGCTTGCAAGAGACGAACACCGGGGAGCTGTTTTTT. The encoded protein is CASSLQETNTGELFF. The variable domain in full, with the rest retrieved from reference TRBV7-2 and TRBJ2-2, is GAGVSQSPSNKVTEKGKDVELRCDPISGHTALYWYRQSLGQGLEFLIYFQGNSAPDKSGLPSDRFSAERTGGSVSTLTIQRTQQEDSAVYLCASSLQETNTGELFFGEGSRLTVL.

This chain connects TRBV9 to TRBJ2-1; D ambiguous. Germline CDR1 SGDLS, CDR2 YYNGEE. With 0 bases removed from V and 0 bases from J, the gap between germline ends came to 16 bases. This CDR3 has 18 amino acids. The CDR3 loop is CASSVGRLLTLSYNEQFF. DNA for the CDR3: TGTGCCAGCAGCGTAGGACGGCTATTAACTCTCTCCTACAATGAGCAGTTCTTC.

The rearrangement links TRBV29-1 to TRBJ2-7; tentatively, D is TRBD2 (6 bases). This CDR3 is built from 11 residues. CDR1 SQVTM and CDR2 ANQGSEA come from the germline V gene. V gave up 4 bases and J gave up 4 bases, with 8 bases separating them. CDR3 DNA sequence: TGCAGCGTTGGGGAGGAATACGAGCAGTACGTC. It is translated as CSVGEEYEQYV.

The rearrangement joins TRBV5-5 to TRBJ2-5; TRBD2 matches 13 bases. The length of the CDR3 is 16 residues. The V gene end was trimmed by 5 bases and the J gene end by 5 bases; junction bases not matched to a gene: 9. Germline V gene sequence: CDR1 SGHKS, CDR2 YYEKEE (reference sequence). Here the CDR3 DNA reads TGTGCCAGCAGGAGGGGGACTAGCGGGATTCGCGAGACCCAGTACTTC. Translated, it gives CASRRGTSGIRETQYF.

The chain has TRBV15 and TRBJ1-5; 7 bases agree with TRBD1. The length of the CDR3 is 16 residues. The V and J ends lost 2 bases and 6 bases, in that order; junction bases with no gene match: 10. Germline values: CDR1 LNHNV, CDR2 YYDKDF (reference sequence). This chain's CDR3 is CATSRPGEQGIQPQHF. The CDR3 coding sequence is TGTGCCACCAGCAGACCCGGGGAACAGGGGATTCAGCCCCAGCATTTT.

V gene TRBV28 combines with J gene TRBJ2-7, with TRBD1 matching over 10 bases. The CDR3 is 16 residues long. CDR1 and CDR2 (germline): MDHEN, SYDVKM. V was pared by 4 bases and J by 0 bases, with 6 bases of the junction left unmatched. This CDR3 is CASSSPGTGASYEQYF. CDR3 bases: TGTGCCAGCAGTTCCCCCGGGACAGGGGCCTCCTACGAGCAGTACTTC. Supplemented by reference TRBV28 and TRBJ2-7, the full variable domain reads DVKVTQSSRYLVKRTGEKVFLECVQDMDHENMFWYRQDPGLGLRLIYFSYDVKMKEKGDIPEGYSVSREKKERFSLILESASTNQTSMYLCASSSPGTGASYEQYFGPGTRLTVT.

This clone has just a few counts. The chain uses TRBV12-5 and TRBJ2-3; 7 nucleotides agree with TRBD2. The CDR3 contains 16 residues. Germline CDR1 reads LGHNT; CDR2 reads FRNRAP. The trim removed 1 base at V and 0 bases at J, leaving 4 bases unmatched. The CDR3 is CASGLGLAGSTDTQYF. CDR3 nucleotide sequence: TGTGCTAGTGGTTTGGGATTAGCGGGTAGCACAGATACGCAGTATTTT. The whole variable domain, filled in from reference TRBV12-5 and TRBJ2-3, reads DARVTQTPRHKVTEMGQEVTMRCQPILGHNTVFWYRQTMMQGLELLAYFRNRAPLDDSGMPKDRFSAEMPDATLATLKIQPSEPRDSAVYFCASGLGLAGSTDTQYFGPGTRLTVL.

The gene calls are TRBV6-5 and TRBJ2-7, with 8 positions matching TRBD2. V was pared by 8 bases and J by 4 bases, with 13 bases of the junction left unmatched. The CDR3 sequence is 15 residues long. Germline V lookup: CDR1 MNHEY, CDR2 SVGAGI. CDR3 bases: TGTGCCAGCGCAGTGGCGGGAGGAGGGAGTTACGAGCAGTACTTC. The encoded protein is CASAVAGGGSYEQYF.